These 25 T cell receptor beta chains originate from one sample sequenced in a study of CD8+ T cells in alopecia areata. Indicated treatment: oral pan-JAK inhibitor, 5-10 mg twice daily. It was cDNA, reverse transcribed from extracted RNA, that served as the sequencing template. Sequencing used immunoSEQ multiplex PCR; TCRdb keeps in-frame clones, though not all of them. The sample has fewer than 350,000 clones; roughly 60% are singletons. The starting material was CD4+ T cells sorted from blood, obtained at week 24, from a patient treated with tofacitinib. The receptors stem from a human donor with alopecia areata.

Only a few counts were recorded for this clone. CDR3 amino acids: CAISDRDNQPQHF. The CDR3 nucleotides are TGTGCCATCAGTGACCGGGACAATCAGCCCCAGCATTTT. V gene TRBV10-3 combines with J gene TRBJ1-5, with D unresolved. With 3 bases removed from V and 3 bases from J, the gap between germline ends came to 6 bases. Germline assignment: CDR1 ENHRY and CDR2 SYGVKD. The length of the CDR3 is 13 residues.

The V gene is TRBV30, the J gene TRBJ2-7; a possible D gene is TRBD1 (5 bases). Germline loops: CDR1 GTSNPN, CDR2 SVGIG (reference sequence). V lost 4 bases, J lost 3 bases, and 7 bases lay in between. This CDR3 region has 11 residues. The CDR3 DNA reads as TGTGCCTGGACCAGGGACTACGAGCAGTACTTC. Translating it yields CAWTRDYEQYF.

This sequence joins TRBV15 and TRBJ1-1; D call uncertain. The CDR3 contains 13 residues. V was trimmed by 6 bases and J by 0 bases, leaving 8 bases between them. The germline V gene encodes CDR1 LNHNV and CDR2 YYDKDF (reference sequence). Here the CDR3 reads CATSRQVNTEAFF. CDR3 nucleotide sequence: TGTGCCACCAGTCGTCAGGTGAACACTGAAGCTTTCTTT.

The chain is built from TRBV5-1 and TRBJ2-1; D may be TRBD2 (5 bases). The germline V gene encodes CDR1 SGHRS and CDR2 YFSETQ. CDR3 length equals 16 residues. Trimming took 0 bases from V and 0 from J, leaving 10 bases between them. For the CDR3, the DNA is TGCGCCAGCAGCTTGGCCGGGGAGAGCTCCTACAATGAGCAGTTCTTC. Protein product: CASSLAGESSYNEQFF.

The V and J genes are TRBV30 and TRBJ2-6, with 7 bases identical to TRBD2. Germline V gene sequence: CDR1 GTSNPN, CDR2 SVGIG (reference sequence). V shed 0 bases, J shed 3 bases, and the junction held 2 bases outside the gene matches. The CDR3 sequence is 15 residues long. As DNA, the CDR3 is TGTGCCTGGAGTGTACGGGGGGTTGGGGCCAACGTCCTGACTTTC. Protein: CAWSVRGVGANVLTF.

This clone was detected a few times. The chain uses TRBV5-1 and TRBJ2-7; D possibly corresponds to TRBD1 (6 bases). In germline, CDR1 is SGHRS, CDR2 YFSETQ. The V end was cut by 0 bases, the J end by 7 bases, with 14 bases between. CDR3 size: 14 residues. CDR3 sequence: CASSLVGQPGEQYF. CDR3 nucleotide sequence: TGCGCCAGCAGCTTGGTAGGACAGCCTGGTGAGCAGTACTTC.

The gene calls are TRBV9 and TRBJ2-2; the match to TRBD2 covers 7 bases. Losses at the gene ends were 1 base for V and 5 bases for J; bases not matched to a gene: 8. The CDR3 loop spans 16 amino acids. Germline CDR1 SGDLS, CDR2 YYNGEE. CDR3 residues: CASSVSTSPSTGELFF. The CDR3 bases are TGTGCCAGCAGCGTATCGACTAGCCCGTCAACCGGGGAGCTGTTTTTT.

This chain joins TRBV9 and TRBJ1-2; no clear D. Per the germline V gene, CDR1 is SGDLS and CDR2 is YYNGEE. The CDR3 is 15 amino acids. Trimming took off 4 bases at V and 7 bases at J, with 20 bases between the two ends. The CDR3, as DNA: TGTGCCAGCAGCCTCGGACCTAACGACCTCTCTGGCTACACCTTC. Its protein is CASSLGPNDLSGYTF. The variable domain in full, completed from reference TRBV9 and TRBJ1-2, reads DSGVTQTPKHLITATGQRVTLRCSPRSGDLSVYWYQQSLDQGLQFLIQYYNGEERAKGNILERFSAQQFPDLHSELNLSSLELGDSALYFCASSLGPNDLSGYTFGSGTRLTVV.

V gene TRBV10-3 combines with J gene TRBJ2-7; D gene unclear. The CDR3 length is 14 residues. Trimming took off 3 bases at V and 4 bases at J, with 13 bases between the two ends. CDR1 ENHRY and CDR2 SYGVKD come from the germline V gene. This chain's CDR3 is CAISDSPQGYEQYF. The DNA for the CDR3 is TGTGCCATCAGTGATTCGCCCCAAGGATACGAGCAGTACTTC.

V and J are TRBV19 and TRBJ1-5, with a tentative D call TRBD1 (5 bases). CDR3 length: 15 amino acids. In germline, CDR1 is LNHDA, CDR2 SQIVND (reference sequence). Deletions cut 4 bases from V and 2 bases from J, with 12 bases between. The CDR3 coding sequence is TGTGCCAGTAGTACTCCGGCCAGGGGCAATCAGCCCCAGCATTTT. It codes for CASSTPARGNQPQHF.

This clone was detected once. The gene calls are TRBV30 and TRBJ1-2, with a weak D call TRBD1 (6 bases). CDR3 length: 12 amino acids. The germline V and J ends were trimmed by 7 bases and 4 bases, with 13 bases remaining between them. Germline CDR1 reads GTSNPN; CDR2 reads SVGIG (reference sequence). This chain's CDR3 is CASTGSGYGYTF. CDR3 nucleotide sequence: TGTGCCTCAACAGGGTCCGGCTATGGCTACACCTTC.

The chain uses TRBV11-3 and TRBJ2-1; 12 bases are shared with TRBD2. CDR1 and CDR2 (germline): SGHNT, YENEEA. Trimming took 6 bases from V and 6 from J; bases not matched to a gene: 9. This CDR3 region has 16 residues. The CDR3 nucleotides are TGTGCCAGCAGTTTGGCGCTAGCGGGGGGGCTCAATGAGCAGTTCTTC. Translation: CASSLALAGGLNEQFF.

V usage is TRBV28 and J usage is TRBJ1-2, with TRBD1 matching 8 bases. Germline CDR1 is MDHEN and CDR2 is SYDVKM. This CDR3 has 17 amino acids. V lost 3 bases to trimming and J lost 8 bases; unmatched junction nucleotides: 17. CDR3 protein: CASSLPRGQGKVGGYTF. Here the CDR3 DNA reads TGTGCCAGCAGTTTGCCCCGAGGACAGGGCAAAGTTGGCGGCTACACCTTC.

The chain couples TRBV4-3 to TRBJ2-1, with a possible D match to TRBD2 (6 bases). Germline V gene data show CDR1 as LGHNA and CDR2 as YSLEER. V lost 8 bases and J 3 bases, leaving 17 bases between the germline ends. CDR3 size: 15 residues. The chain's CDR3 is CASPDRERSYNEQFF. CDR3 in DNA: TGCGCCAGCCCCGACCGGGAGCGGAGCTACAATGAGCAGTTCTTC.

The CDR3 sequence: CASSLPLAGTYEQYF. CDR3 bases: TGTGCCAGCAGCTTGCCGTTAGCGGGGACCTACGAGCAGTACTTC. V and J are TRBV5-4 and TRBJ2-7; 8 nucleotides match TRBD2. This CDR3 has 15 amino acids. Germline V gene sequence: CDR1 SGHNT, CDR2 YYREEE (reference sequence). Trimming at V came to 1 base and at J to 2 bases, leaving 5 bases not matched to a gene.

As regards this clone: Other nucleotide sequences from this sample produce the same CDR3. V gene TRBV20-1 combines with J gene TRBJ2-7; D is uncertain. The CDR3 contains 11 residues. In germline, CDR1 is DFQATT, CDR2 SNEGSKA (reference sequence). V was cut by 1 base and J by 4 bases, with 5 bases left in between. The chain's CDR3 is CSARVGYEQYF. As DNA, the CDR3 is TGCAGTGCTAGAGTCGGGTACGAGCAGTACTTC.

The V call is TRBV30, the J call TRBJ2-4, with unresolved D. The CDR3 length is 15 residues. Germline CDR1 is GTSNPN and CDR2 is SVGIG (reference sequence). Between the trimmed V and J ends, which lost 1 base and 8 bases, there was a span of 18 bases. CDR3 sequence reads: CAWSALGRPADIQYF. CDR3 DNA sequence: TGTGCCTGGAGTGCCCTAGGGCGGCCCGCGGACATTCAGTACTTC.

This clone was detected a few times. This rearrangement joins TRBV6-1 to TRBJ2-7; D is ambiguous. This CDR3 comprises 13 residues. The V and J ends lost 1 base and 0 bases respectively, with 4 bases between them. CDR1 is MNHNS, CDR2 SASEGT, per germline. This chain's CDR3 is CASSEGGSYEQYF. DNA of the CDR3: TGTGCCAGCAGTGAAGGGGGCTCCTACGAGCAGTACTTC.

The rearrangement joins TRBV9 to TRBJ2-1; D is tentatively TRBD1 or TRBD2 (5 bases each). The V gene lost 5 bases and the J gene lost 4 bases, with 16 bases spanning the gap. The CDR3 loop spans 15 amino acids. The germline V gene has CDR1 SGDLS and CDR2 YYNGEE. The CDR3 DNA follows: TGTGCCAGCAGGTCCCCCGGGACGGCGTACAATGAGCAGTTCTTC. It codes for CASRSPGTAYNEQFF.

The V call is TRBV27, the J call TRBJ1-5, with 8 bases that match TRBD1. The CDR3 length is 12 residues. Germline V gives CDR1 MNHEY, CDR2 SMNVEV (reference sequence). The CDR3 region is CVSRTGNQPQHF. The CDR3 DNA reads as TGTGTATCTCGGACAGGGAATCAGCCCCAGCATTTT.

V usage is TRBV10-3 and J usage is TRBJ2-3; TRBD1 is a possible D gene (6 bases). The CDR3 length is 17 residues. V lost 10 bases and J lost 4, with 27 bases in between. Germline lookup yields CDR1 ENHRY and CDR2 SYGVKD. The CDR3 is CATTPELGQPRPDTQYF. CDR3 in DNA: TGTGCCACGACACCCGAACTAGGACAGCCTCGACCAGATACGCAGTATTTT.

V and J are TRBV29-1 and TRBJ1-1, with a weak D call TRBD1 (5 bases). The V gene's germline CDR1 is SQVTM and CDR2 ANQGSEA. Between the trimmed V and J ends, which lost 4 bases and 1 base, there was a span of 16 bases. This CDR3 has 15 amino acids. Written as DNA, the CDR3 is TGCAGCGTTGGTTTGTTACAGGCGAGGAACACTGAAGCTTTCTTT. This gives the protein CSVGLLQARNTEAFF.

This clone was found a few times. The V gene is TRBV29-1, the J gene TRBJ1-4, with 7 bases matching TRBD1. In germline, CDR1 is SQVTM, CDR2 ANQGSEA. J gave up 3 bases and V 4 bases, and 5 bases lay outside the gene matches. This CDR3 has 14 residues. DNA for the CDR3: TGCAGCGTTGTTGAAGACAGGGCTAATGAAAAACTGTTTTTT. Its protein product is CSVVEDRANEKLFF.

The rearrangement links TRBV5-4 to TRBJ2-1; the match to TRBD1 covers 7 bases. Unmatched junction bases numbered 7, after V lost 2 bases and J lost 5 bases. The CDR3 runs 15 residues. Germline CDR1 reads SGHNT; CDR2 reads YYREEE (reference sequence). The CDR3 nucleotides are TGTGCCAGCAGCTTTTCCGGGACAGAACACAATGAGCAGTTCTTC. It specifies CASSFSGTEHNEQFF.

The chain carries TRBV30 and TRBJ1-2; no definite D call. Germline CDR1 and CDR2: GTSNPN and SVGIG (reference sequence). CDR3 length: 15 amino acids. Trimming left V 0 bases short and J 6 bases short, with 17 bases between. CDR3: CAWSVRRKGDDGYTF. The CDR3 nucleotides read TGTGCCTGGAGTGTACGGAGAAAGGGAGACGATGGCTACACCTTC.